The 20 T cell receptor beta chains in this list originate from one sample, sequenced in a study of CD8 T cells in ankylosing spondylitis. Antigens for these TCRs are unknown. Study-level findings and limits: There was a TCR beta motif, made of several highly homologous variants, that appeared characteristic of ankylosing spondylitis blood.

TCRdb redid the calling of the 5' RACE reads with MiXCR, one entry per CDR3 protein. There are over 700,000 distinct CDR3 sequences in the sample; around 20% occur only once, and over 15% lies in the top ten. Sequencing was carried out using blood, either unsorted or a sorted T cell fraction (not recorded which). The origin of the receptors is a male donor with ankylosing spondylitis.

The table lists this clonotype with many counts. The V call is TRBV5-1, the J call TRBJ2-7; 7 nucleotides agree with TRBD2. The CDR3 has 13 amino acids. The germline CDR1 and CDR2 sequences are SGHRS and YFSETQ. With 6 bases clipped from V and 0 bases from J, the junction kept 3 bases outside the gene matches. CDR3 sequence (DNA): TGCGCCAGCACGGCGGGAGACTCCTACGAGCAGTACTTC. This gives the protein CASTAGDSYEQYF.

This chain joins TRBV27 and TRBJ2-1; tentative D call: TRBD1 (6 bases). This CDR3 is 21 amino acids long. Trimming removed 10 bases at V and 5 bases at J, with 39 bases between. Germline CDR1 is MNHEY and CDR2 is SMNVEV (reference sequence). DNA for the CDR3: TGTGCCATCCCCGGGCTCGGGACAATGGATCCAGAAGTAACAGAGAACAATGAGCAGTTCTTC. Protein product: CAIPGLGTMDPEVTENNEQFF.

As concerns this clonotype: One end of the junction fails to match germline, which may point to a read error. The rearrangement links TRBV6-1 to TRBJ1-4, with TRBD1 identical over 7 bases. Looked up from germline, CDR1 is MNHNS and CDR2 is SASEGT. The CDR3 contains 14 residues. CDR3 DNA sequence: TGTGCCAGCAGGGAAGGGGGCCTATGGGAAAAACTGTTTTTT. It encodes CASREGGLWEKLFF.

This chain links TRBV6-1 with TRBJ2-3; 11 bases align to TRBD2. J was trimmed by 0 bases and V by 6 bases; bases with no gene match: 5. The germline gives CDR1 MNHNS, CDR2 SASEGT. This CDR3 contains 16 residues. The CDR3 is CASRRTSGYSTDTQYF. The CDR3 DNA follows: TGTGCCAGCAGACGGACTAGCGGGTATAGCACAGATACGCAGTATTTT.

The CDR3 DNA reads as TGTGCCAGCAGTTATCTTGGGACGGTGAACACCGGGGAGCTGTTTTTT. Translating it yields CASSYLGTVNTGELFF. The genes are TRBV6-5 and TRBJ2-2; D may be TRBD1 or TRBD2 (5 bases each). Germline V gene lookup returns CDR1 MNHEY and CDR2 SVGAGI. The V end lost 3 bases, the J end lost 1 base, and 12 bases lay between the germline ends. The CDR3 has 16 amino acids.

The V gene is TRBV10-3, the J gene TRBJ2-3, with D uncertain. The CDR3 sequence is 13 residues long. The germline gives CDR1 ENHRY, CDR2 SYGVKD. V lost 3 bases and J 10 bases, leaving 14 bases between the germline ends. The CDR3 sequence is CAISERVEMAQYF. DNA of the CDR3: TGTGCCATCAGTGAAAGGGTAGAAATGGCGCAGTATTTT.

The J gene is TRBJ1-1, the V gene TRBV7-6; D possibly corresponds to TRBD1 (5 bases). Deletions cut 1 base from V and 0 bases from J, with 15 bases between. CDR1 and CDR2 (germline): SGHVS, FNYEAQ. This CDR3 spans 17 amino acids. This CDR3 reads CASSLVRGWGLNTEAFF. Written as DNA, the CDR3 is TGTGCCAGCAGCTTAGTTCGCGGTTGGGGCTTGAACACTGAAGCTTTCTTT.

The rearrangement joins TRBV13 to TRBJ1-3; no reliable D call. Looked up from germline, CDR1 is PRHDT and CDR2 is FYEKMQ (reference sequence). The CDR3 runs 14 residues. Trimming took off 1 base at V and 2 bases at J, with 6 bases between the two ends. The CDR3, as DNA: TGTGCCAGCAGCTTAGACGGGGCTGGAAACACCATATATTTT. Translation: CASSLDGAGNTIYF.

The rearrangement uses TRBV5-1 and TRBJ1-4; TRBD1 agrees at 7 bases. Trimming at V came to 2 bases and at J to 4 bases, leaving 8 bases not matched to a gene. CDR1 and CDR2 from the germline V gene are SGHRS and YFSETQ. There are 16 residues in the CDR3. CDR3 nucleotide sequence: TGCGCCAGCAGCTTTGCTCCGGGACAGAGTAATGAAAAACTGTTTTTT. Protein: CASSFAPGQSNEKLFF.

This clonotype was detected only a few times. As DNA, the CDR3 is TGTGCCAGCTCACCCCGTCCCCTAGGGGCGAACTCCTACAATGAGCAGTTCTTC. Its translation is CASSPRPLGANSYNEQFF. This chain joins TRBV18 and TRBJ2-1; possibly TRBD1 for D (5 bases). This CDR3 contains 18 residues. The germline CDR1 and CDR2 sequences are KGHSH and LQKENI. Trimming stripped 3 bases from V and 0 bases from J, with 18 bases between.

This clonotype has just a few counts. This chain links TRBV20-1 with TRBJ2-7; 12 positions agree with TRBD2. Germline V gene sequence: CDR1 DFQATT, CDR2 SNEGSKA (reference sequence). This CDR3 contains 16 residues. The V gene end was trimmed by 8 bases and the J gene end by 5 bases; junction bases not matched to a gene: 16. This chain's CDR3 is CSPSTLRLAGVDEQYF. The CDR3 DNA is TGCAGTCCCTCAACCCTTCGACTAGCGGGAGTCGACGAGCAGTACTTC.

This clonotype was detected only a few times. The chain is built from TRBV20-1 and TRBJ1-3, with 8 bases aligning to TRBD1. The CDR3 runs 15 residues. The junction had 4 bases not matched to a gene; V was cut back by 0 bases and J by 3 bases. The V gene's germline CDR1 is DFQATT and CDR2 SNEGSKA (reference sequence). The CDR3 loop reads CSARDRTGNGNTIYF. The DNA of the CDR3 is TGCAGTGCTAGAGACCGGACAGGGAATGGAAACACCATATATTTT.

The chain links TRBV18 to TRBJ1-1; TRBD1 agrees at 7 bases. The CDR3 consists of 17 residues. Germline CDR1 and CDR2: KGHSH and LQKENI. With V trimmed by 6 bases and J by 1 base, 14 bases remained unmatched. Written as DNA, the CDR3 is TGTGCCAGCTCCGCGGTGGGGGCGAGGGGGCCGAACACTGAAGCTTTCTTT. Translating it yields CASSAVGARGPNTEAFF.

The chain carries TRBV12-3 or TRBV12-4 and TRBJ1-4, with unresolved D. Trimming shortened V by 5 bases and J by 3 bases, and 10 bases separated the two germline ends. The CDR3 has 14 residues. Here the CDR3 DNA reads TGTGCCAGCAGTAGGGCGGCGGCTAATGAAAAACTGTTTTTT. Translation gives CASSRAAANEKLFF.

The V call is TRBV20-1, the J call TRBJ2-5; a possible D gene is TRBD1 (5 bases). V dropped 6 bases and J dropped 2 bases, with 10 bases sitting between them. There are 12 residues in the CDR3. Looked up from germline, CDR1 is DFQATT and CDR2 is SNEGSKA (reference sequence). CDR3 residues: CSAAQGQETQYF. CDR3 nucleotide sequence: TGCAGTGCCGCCCAGGGACAAGAGACCCAGTACTTC.

The DNA for the CDR3 is TGCGCCAGCAGCTCAACGACTAGCGGCACAGATACGCAGTATTTT. It is translated as CASSSTTSGTDTQYF. This chain joins TRBV5-1 and TRBJ2-3; 8 bases fit TRBD2. V lost 3 bases and J lost 1; bases outside the gene matches: 4. The CDR3 totals 15 residues. The germline V gene encodes CDR1 SGHRS and CDR2 YFSETQ.

The table lists this clonotype with a few counts. This chain uses TRBV20-1 with TRBJ2-2; TRBD2 might be the D (5 bases). The CDR3 loop spans 15 amino acids. V was trimmed by 3 bases and J by 4 bases, leaving 15 bases between them. Germline CDR1 reads DFQATT; CDR2 reads SNEGSKA (reference sequence). In nucleotides, the CDR3 is TGCAGTGCTAGCAATGCGGGCCGTCTCACCGGGGAGCTGTTTTTT. Encoded protein: CSASNAGRLTGELFF.

This clonotype occurred once. A much bigger clone sits one base away, suggesting this may be a read error. The chain recombines TRBV15 with TRBJ2-1, with TRBD2 as a possible D gene (5 bases). V was cut by 4 bases and J by 7 bases, with 11 bases left in between. The CDR3 consists of 13 residues. Per the germline V gene, CDR1 is LNHNV and CDR2 is YYDKDF (reference sequence). Here the CDR3 reads CATSIPSWNEQFF. CDR3 DNA sequence: TGTGCCACCAGCATCCCTAGCTGGAATGAGCAGTTCTTC.

The chain couples TRBV11-2 to TRBJ2-7; 9 nucleotides line up with TRBD1. Germline CDR1 reads SGHAT; CDR2 reads FQNNGV. V shed 5 bases, J shed 3 bases, and the junction held 8 bases outside the gene matches. The CDR3 sequence is 15 residues long. CDR3 region: CASSNRDRALYEQYF. The CDR3 DNA reads as TGTGCCAGCAGCAACCGGGACAGGGCCCTCTACGAGCAGTACTTC.

Ten or more counts support this clonotype. The chain is built from TRBV12-3 or TRBV12-4 and TRBJ2-7; 7 bases match TRBD1. The length of the CDR3 is 13 residues. Unmatched junction bases numbered 4, after V lost 6 bases and J lost 2 bases. The CDR3 nucleotides are TGTGCCAGCAGGTGGGACAGTGCCTACGAGCAGTACTTC. This codes for CASRWDSAYEQYF.